A selection of T cell receptor beta chains follows, all from one sample in a study of shared clonotypes between healthy human individuals. Clones were sequenced by immunoSEQ multiplex PCR, and TCRdb holds only the in-frame ones, with some missing. The sample lists approximately 1,000,000 clones, approximately 80% occurring once. Sample: memory CD4+ T cells from PBMCs. All receptors come from a man between 18 and 29 years old in good health. Some clones in this sample may be carry-over from other donors' samples. The CDR3 runs from the conserved cysteine through the conserved F or W.

j_call v_call cdr3_aa
TRBJ1-3 TRBV30 CAWSRDGQSGNTIYF
TRBJ2-3 TRBV7-2 CASSLSRERADTQYF
TRBJ2-7 TRBV7-3 CASSLGRESYEQYF
TRBJ1-5 TRBV4-2 CASSRTDSGNQPQHF
TRBJ1-5 TRBV9 CANPSGTGSRFQPQHF
TRBJ1-2 TRBV9 CASSVRSAANYGYTF
TRBJ2-1 TRBV6-6 CASSLQGPYNEQFF
TRBJ2-5 TRBV7-3 CASSLTRQETQYF
TRBJ2-5 TRBV2 CASQYGGSGGRETQYF
TRBJ2-3 TRBV11-2 CASSPPRGGDTQYF
TRBJ2-1 TRBV7-9 CASSPTPGTSGNEQFF
TRBJ1-5 TRBV27 CASSLESNSNQPQHF
TRBJ2-7 TRBV7-9 CASSLEGAGYEQYF
TRBJ2-6 TRBV7-9 CASSQTDSGANVLTF
TRBJ1-2 TRBV6-1 CASSDPGTGEGYGYTF
TRBJ1-1 TRBV6-1 CASSENRGWTEAFF
TRBJ1-3 TRBV30 CAWKEQTSGNTIYF
TRBJ2-7 TRBV18 CASSSLGQGRAHEQYF
TRBJ2-5 TRBV18 CASSPYISGASQETQYF
TRBJ2-1 TRBV5-1 CASSLRLGTDQFF
TRBJ1-1 TRBV6-4 CASSEGQGRTEAFF
TRBJ2-7 TRBV5-1 CASSLKEVADYEQYF
TRBJ2-5 TRBV27 CASSLRDRGLETQYF
TRBJ1-5 TRBV19 CASSIRDNSNQPQHF
TRBJ2-3 TRBV7-9 CASSFSGGMRETDTQYF
TRBJ1-1 TRBV21-1 CASSRDSFPNTEAFF
TRBJ2-5 TRBV5-1 CASSVTGSEETQYF
TRBJ2-3 TRBV7-2 CASSSGFVGDTQYF
TRBJ1-1 TRBV15 CATRQGLSTEAFF
TRBJ2-3 TRBV30 CAWSVDGRAATQYF
TRBJ2-3 TRBV30 CAWSEGSTQYF
TRBJ2-2 TRBV5-5 CASSFSPGLGNTGELFF
TRBJ1-4 TRBV5-1 CASSLSGPGEKLFF
TRBJ1-5 TRBV4-2 CASSLSESPGSNQPQHF
TRBJ2-7 TRBV10-1 CASSPTGALFHEQYF
TRBJ2-3 TRBV18 CASSPAGVSSDTQYF
TRBJ2-1 TRBV10-3 CAISESSGITSWNEQFF
TRBJ2-1 TRBV7-2 CASSYGQASSHEQFF
TRBJ2-1 TRBV5-6 CASSLDGSGMASSYNEQFF